These 16 T cell receptor beta chains share one sample of origin, sequenced in a study of PD-L1 blockade in urothelial cancer. Using immunoSEQ multiplex PCR, the repertoire was profiled, and TCRdb retains in-frame clones only, with some absent. Of about 74,000 clones in the sample, approximately 87% were seen once. Time point denoted: pretreatment peripheral blood. The source was PBMCs, collected around atezolizumab (anti-PD-L1) treatment. All receptors come from a man aged 65 to 79 with urothelial cancer.

V gene TRBV19 combines with J gene TRBJ1-1; D may be TRBD1 (5 bases). In germline, CDR1 is LNHDA, CDR2 SQIVND (reference sequence). V lost 9 bases to trimming and J lost 0 bases, with 11 bases between them. This CDR3 contains 13 residues. Here the CDR3 reads CASQGTVNTEAFF. The DNA for the CDR3 is TGTGCCAGCCAGGGAACCGTGAACACTGAAGCTTTCTTT.

The V and J genes are TRBV19 and TRBJ2-5; no clear D gene. Looked up from germline, CDR1 is LNHDA and CDR2 is SQIVND (reference sequence). Trimming shortened V by 3 bases and J by 3 bases, and 11 bases separated the two germline ends. The CDR3 loop spans 14 amino acids. The DNA for the CDR3 is TGTGCCAGTAGTATTGCCTCGCGCAAAGAGACCCAGTACTTC. Amino acids: CASSIASRKETQYF. The full variable domain, with the rest looked up from reference TRBV19 and TRBJ2-5, is DGGITQSPKYLFRKEGQNVTLSCEQNLNHDAMYWYRQDPGQGLRLIYYSQIVNDFQKGDIAEGYSVSREKKESFPLTVTSAQKNPTAFYLCASSIASRKETQYFGPGTRLLVL.

This clone was detected a few times. The chain employs TRBV7-9 and TRBJ2-7; 7 positions match TRBD1. With V trimmed by 5 bases and J by 6 bases, 16 bases remained unmatched. Germline V CDR1 and CDR2: SEHNR, FQNEAQ (reference sequence). The CDR3 covers 16 residues. Written as DNA, the CDR3 is TGTGCCAGCAGCCGAATAAGGACAGGTTACCTTTTCGAGCAGTACTTC. This sequence encodes CASSRIRTGYLFEQYF.

The chain recombines TRBV28 with TRBJ2-7; 8 positions agree with TRBD1. Trimming at V came to 5 bases and at J to 0 bases, leaving 9 bases not matched to a gene. The CDR3 is 16 residues long. Germline V gene data show CDR1 as MDHEN and CDR2 as SYDVKM. CDR3 in amino acids: CASSKGTGWGSYEQYF. CDR3 nucleotides: TGTGCCAGCAGTAAGGGGACAGGATGGGGCTCCTACGAGCAGTACTTC.

The J gene is TRBJ2-7, the V gene TRBV5-6, with TRBD1 identical over 8 bases. Germline V CDR1 and CDR2: SGHDT, YYEEEE. V lost 0 bases, J lost 6 bases, and 8 bases stayed unmatched. The CDR3 runs to 15 residues. The CDR3 is CASSLAGGAAREQYF. The CDR3 bases are TGTGCCAGCAGCTTGGCAGGGGGCGCCGCGCGCGAGCAGTACTTC.

The chain links TRBV7-6 to TRBJ2-1; D possibly corresponds to TRBD1 (5 bases). Trimming pared 1 base from V and 3 bases from J, leaving 7 bases between. The germline CDR1 and CDR2 sequences are SGHVS and FNYEAQ. The CDR3 is 14 amino acids. The CDR3 bases are TGTGCCAGCAGCTTAGGGGGCGACTACAATGAGCAGTTCTTC. This translates into CASSLGGDYNEQFF. The whole variable domain, remainder taken from reference TRBV7-6 and TRBJ2-1, is GAGVSQSPRYKVTKRGQDVALRCDPISGHVSLYWYRQALGQGPEFLTYFNYEAQQDKSGLPNDRFSAERPEGSISTLTIQRTEQRDSAMYRCASSLGGDYNEQFFGPGTRLTVL.

There are a few counts of this clone. The chain couples TRBV27 to TRBJ1-5, with no clear D. V gave up 3 bases and J gave up 3 bases, with 3 bases separating them. This CDR3 has 12 amino acids. CDR1 is MNHEY and CDR2 is SMNVEV in the germline V gene (reference sequence). The CDR3 DNA reads as TGTGCCAGCAGTTTCCTCAATCAGCCCCAGCATTTT. Protein product: CASSFLNQPQHF.

The gene calls are TRBV27 and TRBJ2-7; D perhaps matches TRBD2 (5 bases). The CDR3 is 15 amino acids. The V gene's germline CDR1 is MNHEY and CDR2 SMNVEV (reference sequence). Trimming left V 4 bases short and J 5 bases short, with 18 bases between. The CDR3 spells CASSYSARRVNEQYF. The DNA of the CDR3 is TGTGCCAGCAGTTACTCAGCTAGGCGGGTCAACGAGCAGTACTTC.

V is TRBV29-1 and J is TRBJ2-1, with 9 positions matching TRBD2. CDR3 length: 15 amino acids. Germline CDR1 SQVTM, CDR2 ANQGSEA. V was pared by 5 bases and J by 5 bases, with 10 bases of the junction left unmatched. The CDR3 sequence is CSVNLAGISNNEQFF. CDR3 nucleotides: TGCAGCGTTAACCTAGCGGGAATAAGTAACAATGAGCAGTTCTTC.

V gene TRBV7-9 combines with J gene TRBJ2-1; TRBD2 matches at 8 bases. CDR3 length: 13 amino acids. V lost 5 bases, J lost 6 bases, and 3 bases stayed unmatched. Germline CDR1 is SEHNR and CDR2 is FQNEAQ (reference sequence). CDR3 coding DNA: TGTGCCAGCAGCGAACTAGCGGTCAATGAGCAGTTCTTC. It specifies CASSELAVNEQFF.

The chain uses TRBV19 and TRBJ2-7; 9 positions agree with TRBD2. The V and J ends lost 11 bases and 0 bases, in that order; junction bases with no gene match: 5. From germline, CDR1 is LNHDA and CDR2 SQIVND (reference sequence). The CDR3 is 13 residues long. In nucleotides, the CDR3 is TGTGCCCGAAAGCGGGAGGTCTCCTACGAGCAGTACTTC. It translates to CARKREVSYEQYF.

V is TRBV5-4 and J is TRBJ2-5, with 10 bases identical to TRBD2. Trimming took 1 base from V and 5 from J; bases not matched to a gene: 5. This CDR3 is built from 15 residues. Germline V gene data show CDR1 as SGHNT and CDR2 as YYREEE (reference sequence). The CDR3 protein is CASSLQLAGSETQYF. CDR3 sequence (DNA): TGTGCCAGCAGCTTGCAACTAGCGGGAAGTGAGACCCAGTACTTC.

In its sample, this clone was seen a few times. The chain couples TRBV30 to TRBJ2-5, with 11 bases fitting TRBD1. CDR1 and CDR2 from the germline V gene are GTSNPN and SVGIG (reference sequence). The CDR3 is made up of 17 amino acids. J was trimmed by 1 base and V by 1 base; bases with no gene match: 8. The CDR3 is CAWSARRGTGGQETQYF. DNA of the CDR3: TGTGCCTGGAGTGCTCGGCGGGGGACAGGGGGCCAAGAGACCCAGTACTTC. Combining the CDR3 with reference TRBV30 and TRBJ2-5 gives the whole variable domain SQTIHQWPATLVQPVGSPLSLECTVEGTSNPNLYWYRQAAGRGLQLLFYSVGIGQISSEVPQNLSASRPQDRQFILSSKKLLLSDSGFYLCAWSARRGTGGQETQYFGPGTRLLVL.

The chain carries TRBV14 and TRBJ2-2; 10 bases line up with TRBD2. With V trimmed by 6 bases and J by 4 bases, 8 bases remained unmatched. CDR3 length equals 16 residues. Per germline, CDR1 SGHDN and CDR2 FVKESK. The CDR3 nucleotides are TGTGCCAGCAGTCGAGCGGGACTAGCGATCACCGGGGAGCTGTTTTTT. This sequence encodes CASSRAGLAITGELFF.

V gene TRBV5-1 combines with J gene TRBJ2-7, with D perhaps TRBD1 (6 bases). V lost 4 bases, J lost 3 bases, and 14 bases lay in between. From germline, CDR1 is SGHRS and CDR2 YFSETQ. This CDR3 is 14 amino acids long. The DNA of the CDR3 is TGCGCCAGCAGCCAGCAGGGACAAATCTACGAGCAGTACTTC. Translation gives CASSQQGQIYEQYF.

The CDR3 nucleotides read TGTGCCAGCACCCAAAGTCGGGGGGCAGGTCACACTGAAGCTTTCTTT. Translated, it gives CASTQSRGAGHTEAFF. The chain has TRBV11-2 and TRBJ1-1; a possible D gene is TRBD1 (6 bases). V lost 7 bases and J 3 bases, leaving 21 bases between the germline ends. There are 16 residues in the CDR3. Germline CDR1 and CDR2: SGHAT and FQNNGV.